The 5 T cell receptor beta chains presented below share a single source sample, sequenced in a study of blood T cell repertoires in COVID-19. Only in-frame clones appear in the TCRdb table, and some are missing; sequencing was by immunoSEQ multiplex PCR. The sample has 91,000 or so clones, roughly 82% seen once. The source material was peripheral blood. The origin of the receptors is a man aged 50 to 60 with active or convalescent COVID-19.

V and J are TRBV19 and TRBJ1-5, with 8 bases fitting TRBD1. Per germline, CDR1 LNHDA and CDR2 SQIVND (reference sequence). V trimming: 5 bases; J trimming: 3 bases; junction bases outside the gene matches: 9. The CDR3 has 16 residues. CDR3 region: CASSSGGTGPNQPQHF. The CDR3 coding sequence is TGTGCCAGTAGTTCCGGGGGGACAGGACCCAATCAGCCCCAGCATTTT.

The gene calls are TRBV28 and TRBJ2-5, with 8 bases lining up with TRBD2. With 6 bases clipped from V and 2 bases from J, the junction kept 8 bases outside the gene matches. The germline gives CDR1 MDHEN, CDR2 SYDVKM. The CDR3 spans 15 residues. The CDR3 DNA reads as TGTGCCAGCAGACTAGCGGCAAACTTACAAGAGACCCAGTACTTC. Encoded protein: CASRLAANLQETQYF.

This clone has a single count. The V gene is TRBV10-3, the J gene TRBJ1-5, with TRBD1 as a possible D gene (6 bases). CDR3 length equals 16 residues. CDR1 is ENHRY, CDR2 SYGVKD, per germline. Trimming took off 10 bases at V and 4 bases at J, with 23 bases between the two ends. The CDR3, as DNA: TGTGCCACCGATCAATCCCGACAGGAGGCTAATCAGCCCCAGCATTTT. It translates to CATDQSRQEANQPQHF.

The chain has TRBV7-6 and TRBJ2-2, with 7 bases that match TRBD1. V shed 5 bases and J 0 bases; nucleotides not matched to a gene: 15. Germline V gives CDR1 SGHVS, CDR2 FNYEAQ. The CDR3 runs to 19 residues. CDR3 sequence reads: CASSQVGQLMFANTGELFF. CDR3 coding DNA: TGTGCCAGCAGCCAAGTGGGACAGCTTATGTTCGCGAACACCGGGGAGCTGTTTTTT.

CDR3 in amino acids: CASSLGGTRYEQYV. In nucleotides, the CDR3 is TGTGCCAGCAGCTTAGGGGGGACTCGCTACGAGCAGTACGTC. This chain links TRBV11-2 with TRBJ2-7, with D possibly matching TRBD2 (6 bases). V dropped 1 base and J dropped 3 bases, with 10 bases sitting between them. The germline CDR1 and CDR2 sequences are SGHAT and FQNNGV. This CDR3 contains 14 residues.